The clone carrying this T cell receptor (beta chain) was observed a single time. What it recognizes is unknown. This specimen belongs to a study of shared clonotypes between healthy human individuals. Study-wide points: Lower generation probabilities were found for non-shared clonotypes than for those shared by all four donors.

The CDR3 has 13 amino acids. Germline assignment: CDR1 SGHVS and CDR2 FNYEAQ. The V segment lost 8 bases and the J segment 8 bases; nucleotides outside the gene matches: 9. Replicate PCRs run on sorted subsets employed approximately 0.2 ug DNA, approximately 30,000 T cell genomes. The method was immunoSEQ multiplex PCR; TCRdb's version includes in-frame clones alone and lacks a portion of them. Among more than 2 million clones listed, 90% to 95% were seen once. The naive CD8 subset, CD45RO-negative cells positively selected for CCR7, excluded terminally differentiated effector memory CD45RA+ cells. The source material was naive CD8+ T cells from PBMCs. The receptor was isolated from a man aged 18 to 35 in good health. Some clones in this sample may be carry-over from other donors' samples. V is TRBV7-6 and J is TRBJ2-1, with 7 bases that match TRBD2. CDR3 sequence (DNA): TGTGCCAGCGCCCTGTGGGAGGGTCATGAGCAGTTCTTC. Translated, it gives CASALWEGHEQFF.